The entry that follows covers one TCR beta chain sequence. The sample belongs to a study of shared clonotypes between healthy human individuals. Study overall: Three CD4 naive, three CD4 memory, two CD8 naive and one CD8 memory plate were used per donor.

Profiling relied on immunoSEQ multiplex PCR, and the TCRdb table lists in-frame clones only, not all of them. The sample records around 350,000 clones, 73% being singletons. CDR3 length: 17 amino acids. The germline V and J ends were trimmed by 5 bases and 0 bases, with 18 bases remaining between them. Germline CDR1 LNHDA, CDR2 SQIVND (reference sequence). Sequenced input: memory CD4+ T cells sorted from blood. This sample's subset: CD45RA-negative fraction. The chain combines TRBV19 with TRBJ2-3; TRBD1 is a possible D gene (6 bases). The receptor was isolated from a man in his thirties or forties in good health. The CDR3 DNA sequence: TGTGCCAGTAGTCCAGACCCGCCCGGGACAAGCACAGATACGCAGTATTTT. It codes for CASSPDPPGTSTDTQYF.